This T cell receptor beta chain emerged from a study of cytomegalovirus exposure and HLA in healthy donors. Whole-study results and caveats: According to an earlier analysis, most TCR beta V segments yielded productive rearrangements about 90% or about 30% of the time. Donor immune exposure was known only as CMV serostatus. For cytomegalovirus status, the classifier reportedly gave diagnoses with high specificity and sensitivity. TCR beta chain V- and J-gene trimming was linked, in a later analysis, to a missense variant in DCLRE1C.

The PCR was carried out with 60 Vbeta primers and 13 Jbeta primers. The repertoire was sequenced with immunoSEQ multiplex PCR; TCRdb's copy has only in-frame clones and lacks some. This sample has approximately 120,000 clones, with roughly 85% found just once. CDR1 is SNHLY, CDR2 FYNNEI, per germline. After removal of 7 bases from V and 7 bases from J, the junction contained 6 bases not matched to a gene. The CDR3 covers 14 residues. On this clone itself: Its antigen is still unknown.

The sequenced sample was PBMCs. The chain joins TRBV2 to TRBJ2-2; 10 bases line up with TRBD2. This clonotype originated in a man aged 18-30 years in good health and CMV-seropositive. The CDR3 sequence: CASTKRGGLGELFF. For the CDR3, the DNA is TGTGCCAGCACAAAGCGGGGGGGACTCGGGGAGCTGTTTTTT.